At least ten counts were recorded for the clone carrying this TCR beta chain. The antigen remains unidentified. This specimen belongs to a study of prognosis after radiotherapy for stage I lung cancer. Study in general: The radiotherapy was SBRT split into 3 to 5 fractions, giving a biologically effective dose of at least 100 Gy.

The study's findings and limits: Patients who developed distant metastases had lower Shannon entropy after stereotactic body radiation therapy. Median unique TCR clone counts of 10,088 versus 6,861 showed a fall after stereotactic body radiation therapy.

The germline V gene encodes CDR1 MNHEY and CDR2 SVGAGI. V dropped 2 bases and J dropped 7; count of bases not matched to a gene: 9. The CDR3 is made up of 16 amino acids. Template was genomic DNA; TCR beta CDR3 amplified in two multiplex PCR rounds. First-round PCR amplification was performed with primers specific to each TRBV and TRBJ gene. From the multiplex PCR reads, TCRdb called clonotypes with MiXCR, one entry per CDR3 protein. The sample contains about 17,000 distinct CDR3 sequences, over 25% of which appear only once. This chain links TRBV6-5 with TRBJ2-1; 9 positions match TRBD1. This clonotype originated in a donor aged 50 or older with non-small cell lung cancer. Here the sequenced sample was PBMCs, taken before or after stereotactic body radiation therapy (not recorded which). The CDR3 spells CASSYPTGQGLNEQFF. CDR3 sequence (DNA): TGTGCCAGCAGTTACCCGACGGGACAGGGTTTGAATGAGCAGTTCTTC.